The 21 T cell receptor beta chains presented below share a single source sample, sequenced in a study of cytomegalovirus exposure and HLA in healthy donors. The study ran its PCR with 60 Vbeta and 13 Jbeta primers. Some clones are missing from TCRdb's copy, which holds only in-frame ones; the method was immunoSEQ multiplex PCR. The repertoire holds over 150,000 clones, with 60% to 80% as singletons. What was sequenced was PBMCs. Source of these receptors: a woman in her twenties or thirties in good health and CMV-seropositive.

Concerning this clone: The same CDR3 is also encoded by other DNA sequences in this sample. This chain joins TRBV6-6 and TRBJ2-1, with D possibly TRBD2 on 6 matching bases. Germline CDR1 is MNHNY and CDR2 is SVGAGI (reference sequence). This CDR3 region has 15 residues. V lost 3 bases and J 0 bases, leaving 9 bases between the germline ends. The CDR3 nucleotides are TGTGCCAGCAGTTATGGAGGGAGCTCCTACAATGAGCAGTTCTTC. Translation: CASSYGGSSYNEQFF.

The genes are TRBV6-4 and TRBJ2-1; 7 nucleotides align to TRBD2. The V and J ends lost 6 bases and 7 bases, in that order; junction bases with no gene match: 6. The CDR3 has 13 amino acids. Germline V lookup: CDR1 MRHNA, CDR2 SNTAGT. The CDR3 protein is CASSAGERNEQFF. The CDR3 DNA reads as TGTGCCAGCAGCGCGGGAGAACGGAATGAGCAGTTCTTC.

The chain links TRBV27 to TRBJ1-2; 7 bases align to TRBD1. Trimming removed 5 bases from V and 5 bases from J; junction bases left unmatched: 8. From germline, CDR1 is MNHEY and CDR2 SMNVEV (reference sequence). This CDR3 region has 14 residues. CDR3 sequence (DNA): TGTGCCAGCAGTCTTCAGGGGGACGGGTATGGCTACACCTTC. This translates into CASSLQGDGYGYTF.

V is TRBV27 and J is TRBJ1-2, with D perhaps TRBD1 (6 bases). Trimming removed 8 bases from V and 5 bases from J, with 30 bases in between. Germline V CDR1 and CDR2: MNHEY, SMNVEV (reference sequence). This CDR3 spans 18 amino acids. The CDR3 DNA reads as TGTGCCAGCGGACCAGGGGCCGCAGTTTTAGTTCTCGGTTATGGCTACACCTTC. Translation: CASGPGAAVLVLGYGYTF.

The chain is built from TRBV19 and TRBJ2-1, with D possibly TRBD2 on 5 matching bases. Germline V gene lookup returns CDR1 LNHDA and CDR2 SQIVND (reference sequence). The CDR3 consists of 14 residues. V was shortened by 7 bases and J by 4 bases, with 14 bases between the two germline ends. The DNA for the CDR3 is TGTGCCAGTAACGGCGGGTGGGGATACAATGAGCAGTTCTTC. Its translation is CASNGGWGYNEQFF.

The chain joins TRBV27 to TRBJ1-1; 7 nucleotides align to TRBD1. CDR1 MNHEY and CDR2 SMNVEV come from the germline V gene (reference sequence). The CDR3 is 12 amino acids. V trimming: 3 bases; J trimming: 7 bases; junction bases outside the gene matches: 2. CDR3 amino acids: CASSFPGGEAFF. The CDR3 DNA is TGTGCCAGCAGTTTCCCAGGGGGTGAAGCTTTCTTT.

This chain connects TRBV2 to TRBJ2-3; 11 nucleotides match TRBD2. V dropped 6 bases and J dropped 4; count of bases not matched to a gene: 9. This CDR3 is built from 16 residues. Germline values: CDR1 SNHLY, CDR2 FYNNEI. In DNA form, the CDR3 reads TGTGCCAGCAGCAAGACTAGCGGGGAGCCCCCAGATACGCAGTATTTT. This translates into CASSKTSGEPPDTQYF. Looking up the rest from reference TRBV2 and TRBJ2-3 gives the full variable domain: EPEVTQTPSHQVTQMGQEVILRCVPISNHLYFYWYRQILGQKVEFLVSFYNNEISEKSEIFDDQFSVERPDGSNFTLKIRSTKLEDSAMYFCASSKTSGEPPDTQYFGPGTRLTVL.

The J gene is TRBJ2-7, the V gene TRBV27; the D gene is possibly TRBD1 (5 bases). Germline V lookup: CDR1 MNHEY, CDR2 SMNVEV (reference sequence). Trimming took off 3 bases at V and 0 bases at J, with 6 bases between the two ends. The CDR3 loop spans 13 amino acids. Here the CDR3 reads CASSLTASYEQYF. CDR3 in DNA: TGTGCCAGCAGTTTGACAGCCTCCTACGAGCAGTACTTC.

The V call is TRBV10-2, the J call TRBJ1-5, with 10 bases fitting TRBD1. The length of the CDR3 is 14 residues. The V segment lost 5 bases and the J segment 7 bases; nucleotides outside the gene matches: 5. The germline CDR1 and CDR2 sequences are WSHSY and SAAADI. The CDR3 loop reads CASSPGTGVQPQHF. CDR3 DNA sequence: TGCGCCAGCAGTCCTGGGACAGGGGTCCAGCCCCAGCATTTT.

The V gene is TRBV28, the J gene TRBJ1-3; TRBD1 agrees at 8 bases. The V gene's germline CDR1 is MDHEN and CDR2 SYDVKM. The CDR3 is 15 amino acids. Trimming at V came to 6 bases and at J to 4 bases, leaving 8 bases not matched to a gene. Written as DNA, the CDR3 is TGTGCCAGCAGACCAAACAGGGGGACGGGAAACACCATATATTTT. It encodes CASRPNRGTGNTIYF.

This clone was observed once. The chain joins TRBV5-6 to TRBJ2-7, with D maybe TRBD1 (5 bases). Germline V CDR1 and CDR2: SGHDT, YYEEEE. Trimming removed 3 bases from V and 7 bases from J, with 14 bases in between. This CDR3 comprises 13 residues. Written as DNA, the CDR3 is TGTGCCAGCAGCTGGGGCAGGGCTAGTGAGCAGTACTTC. Its protein product is CASSWGRASEQYF.

The chain links TRBV18 to TRBJ2-7, with TRBD1 matching 7 bases. The junction had 5 bases not matched to a gene; V was cut back by 4 bases and J by 2 bases. The CDR3 contains 14 residues. Per the germline V gene, CDR1 is KGHSH and CDR2 is LQKENI. CDR3 DNA sequence: TGTGCCAGCTCACTAGGACAGGACACCTACGAGCAGTACTTC. Amino acid sequence: CASSLGQDTYEQYF.

Turning to this clone: One end of the junction varies from germline; a read error may be responsible. The J gene is TRBJ2-7, the V gene TRBV7-9, with 8 nucleotides matching TRBD2. Germline CDR1 reads SEHNR; CDR2 reads FQNEAQ (reference sequence). CDR3 length: 16 residues. The CDR3, as DNA: TGTTCCAGCAGCGGGAGCCGGGATTCCTCTCGATACGAGCAGTACTTC. It specifies CSSSGSRDSSRYEQYF.

The gene calls are TRBV5-1 and TRBJ1-1; TRBD1 matches at 11 bases. CDR1 SGHRS and CDR2 YFSETQ come from the germline V gene. The V segment lost 0 bases and the J segment 6 bases; nucleotides outside the gene matches: 1. This CDR3 comprises 14 residues. The CDR3 sequence: CASSLGGQGAEAFF. For the CDR3, the DNA is TGCGCCAGCAGCTTGGGGGGACAGGGGGCTGAAGCTTTCTTT.

This clone was recorded only once. CDR3 amino acids: CASSPADGTDQETQYF. CDR3 nucleotides: TGTGCCAGCAGCCCCGCGGACGGGACAGATCAAGAGACCCAGTACTTC. The chain is built from TRBV11-2 and TRBJ2-5; 7 bases match TRBD1. This CDR3 is 16 amino acids long. Germline lookup yields CDR1 SGHAT and CDR2 FQNNGV. J was trimmed by 2 bases and V by 5 bases; bases with no gene match: 11.

J is TRBJ2-5 and V is TRBV7-9; no clear D gene. The CDR3 contains 14 residues. V was clipped by 9 bases and J by 3 bases, with 17 bases between them. Germline V lookup: CDR1 SEHNR, CDR2 FQNEAQ (reference sequence). Written as DNA, the CDR3 is TGTGCCAGTATTCGAGATCTCTCCAAAGAGACCCAGTACTTC. It is translated as CASIRDLSKETQYF.

This chain links TRBV2 with TRBJ1-4, with 8 bases aligning to TRBD1. With 8 bases clipped from V and 0 bases from J, the junction kept 8 bases outside the gene matches. Germline V lookup: CDR1 SNHLY, CDR2 FYNNEI. The CDR3 contains 16 residues. The CDR3 loop reads CASSETGASTNEKLFF. DNA of the CDR3: TGTGCCAGCTCGGAGACAGGGGCGTCAACTAATGAAAAACTGTTTTTT.

The V call is TRBV5-5, the J call TRBJ2-7; D perhaps matches TRBD2 (6 bases). Germline CDR1 reads SGHKS; CDR2 reads YYEKEE (reference sequence). The CDR3 has 13 amino acids. V gave up 4 bases and J gave up 2 bases, with 10 bases separating them. This chain's CDR3 is CASSRPGAYEQYF. The DNA for the CDR3 is TGTGCCAGCAGCCGGCCGGGAGCCTACGAGCAGTACTTC. Complete variable domain (other parts from reference TRBV5-5 and TRBJ2-7): DAGVTQSPTHLIKTRGQQVTLRCSPISGHKSVSWYQQVLGQGPQFIFQYYEKEERGRGNFPDRFSARQFPNYSSELNVNALLLGDSALYLCASSRPGAYEQYFGPGTRLTVT.

This sequence joins TRBV2 and TRBJ1-5; TRBD1 aligns across 9 bases. Germline CDR1 is SNHLY and CDR2 is FYNNEI. The CDR3 contains 15 residues. The V gene end was trimmed by 6 bases and the J gene end by 3 bases; junction bases not matched to a gene: 6. The CDR3 spells CASRTDRGYNQPQHF. The CDR3 coding sequence is TGTGCCAGCAGAACGGACAGGGGATACAATCAGCCCCAGCATTTT.

The chain uses TRBV28 and TRBJ2-5; 9 nucleotides align to TRBD1. Germline V gene sequence: CDR1 MDHEN, CDR2 SYDVKM. The V and J ends lost 6 bases and 4 bases, in that order; junction bases with no gene match: 9. The CDR3 contains 15 residues. The DNA of the CDR3 is TGTGCCAGCAGCCCCGTTGGACAGGGGTCAGAGACCCAGTACTTC. It codes for CASSPVGQGSETQYF.

The rearrangement links TRBV18 to TRBJ2-5; D not certain. This CDR3 region has 14 residues. Trimming took 0 bases from V and 2 from J, leaving 7 bases between them. In germline, CDR1 is KGHSH, CDR2 LQKENI. The CDR3 sequence: CASSPPAEQETQYF. As DNA, the CDR3 is TGTGCCAGCTCACCACCGGCAGAACAAGAGACCCAGTACTTC. The full variable domain, completed using reference TRBV18 and TRBJ2-5, is NAGVMQNPRHLVRRRGQEARLRCSPMKGHSHVYWYRQLPEEGLKFMVYLQKENIIDESGMPKERFSAEFPKEGPSILRIQQVVRGDSAAYFCASSPPAEQETQYFGPGTRLLVL.